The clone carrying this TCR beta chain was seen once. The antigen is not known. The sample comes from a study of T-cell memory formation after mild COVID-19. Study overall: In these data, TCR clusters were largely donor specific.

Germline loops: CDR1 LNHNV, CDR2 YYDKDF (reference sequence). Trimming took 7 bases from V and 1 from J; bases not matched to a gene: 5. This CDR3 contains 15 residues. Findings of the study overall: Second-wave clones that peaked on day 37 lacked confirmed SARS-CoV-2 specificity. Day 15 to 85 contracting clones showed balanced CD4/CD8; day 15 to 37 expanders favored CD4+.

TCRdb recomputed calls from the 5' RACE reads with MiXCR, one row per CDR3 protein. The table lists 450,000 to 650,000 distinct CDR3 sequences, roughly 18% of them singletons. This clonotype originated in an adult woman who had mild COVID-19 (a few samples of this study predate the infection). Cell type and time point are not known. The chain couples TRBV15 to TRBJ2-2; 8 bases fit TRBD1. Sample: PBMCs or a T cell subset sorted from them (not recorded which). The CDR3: CATTKGQVNTGELFF. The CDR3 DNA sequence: TGTGCCACCACTAAGGGACAGGTGAACACCGGGGAGCTGTTTTTT.